Listed here is a single TCR beta chain. Its antigen remains unidentified. Libraries were prepared by immunoSEQ multiplex PCR; TCRdb keeps only in-frame clonotypes and omits some of them. Of approximately 170,000 clones listed, about 88% are singletons. The entry originates in a study of cytotoxic CD8 clonotypes in ibrutinib-treated CLL. Across the study: Mean values per sample were 250,000 to 300,000 productive templates and tens of thousands of productive rearrangements. Study-wide findings and caveats: Public clonotypes were rare and shrank or held steady on treatment.

This CDR3 has 17 residues. V was clipped by 2 bases and J by 2 bases; unmatched bases: 10. Germline loops: CDR1 SGDLS, CDR2 YYNGEE. The chain employs TRBV9 and TRBJ2-3, with 8 bases that match TRBD1. The source of this sequence is a human donor with chronic lymphocytic leukemia. The specimen comprised PBMCs, sampled at disease progression, from a patient treated with ibrutinib. The DNA for the CDR3 is TGTGCCAGCAGCGTGGCCCTCTCGACAGGGGCCACAGATACGCAGTATTTT. This gives the protein CASSVALSTGATDTQYF.